What follows are 25 T cell receptor beta chains derived from one specimen sequenced in a study of blood T cell repertoires in COVID-19. Assay used: immunoSEQ multiplex PCR; TCRdb lists only in-frame clones, some missing. The data show 65,000 to 95,000 clones, about 80% seen once. Material for sequencing was peripheral blood. The receptors derive from a woman in her forties with active or convalescent COVID-19.

This clone appeared once. DNA for the CDR3: TGTGCCAGCAGCCAAGTGGGGGGGAGCTCCTACGAGCAGTACTTC. It yields the protein CASSQVGGSSYEQYF. The chain employs TRBV4-2 and TRBJ2-7; 7 bases line up with TRBD2. This CDR3 comprises 15 residues. After removal of 1 base from V and 0 bases from J, the junction contained 3 bases not matched to a gene. Germline lookup yields CDR1 LGHNA and CDR2 YNFKEQ.

The gene calls are TRBV19 and TRBJ2-1; 8 positions match TRBD1. J gave up 5 bases and V 3 bases, and 9 bases lay outside the gene matches. Germline V gene lookup returns CDR1 LNHDA and CDR2 SQIVND (reference sequence). The CDR3 spans 16 residues. CDR3 residues: CASSIRVGQGNNEQFF. The CDR3 nucleotides read TGTGCCAGTAGTATCAGGGTAGGACAGGGCAACAATGAGCAGTTCTTC.

This chain uses TRBV4-3 with TRBJ2-7, with TRBD2 as a possible D gene (6 bases). From germline, CDR1 is LGHNA and CDR2 YSLEER. The V gene lost 0 bases and the J gene lost 3 bases, with 15 bases spanning the gap. The CDR3 contains 16 residues. As DNA, the CDR3 is TGCGCCAGCAGCCAAGAATTGTGGGACTCTCGCTACGAGCAGTACTTC. Translation gives CASSQELWDSRYEQYF.

The chain carries TRBV5-5 and TRBJ2-5; tentative D call: TRBD1 (5 bases). Germline V gives CDR1 SGHKS, CDR2 YYEKEE (reference sequence). V lost 3 bases to trimming and J lost 5 bases, with 17 bases between them. The CDR3 covers 15 residues. The CDR3, as DNA: TGTGCCAGCAGCTCCAGGGCCCCACCAAGCGAGACCCAGTACTTC. Protein: CASSSRAPPSETQYF.

This clone was counted once. The V and J genes are TRBV7-2 and TRBJ1-2, with D possibly TRBD1 on 6 matching bases. Trimming removed 5 bases from V and 8 bases from J, with 18 bases in between. The CDR3 contains 14 residues. Germline V gives CDR1 SGHTA, CDR2 FQGNSA. In DNA form, the CDR3 reads TGTGCCAGCAGCGGAAGAGTTCAACAGGGAGGCTACACCTTC. Translated, it gives CASSGRVQQGGYTF.

V usage is TRBV5-1 and J usage is TRBJ2-2; D unclear. The germline V gene has CDR1 SGHRS and CDR2 YFSETQ. The CDR3 consists of 12 residues. Trimming took off 6 bases at V and 3 bases at J, with 6 bases between the two ends. DNA for the CDR3: TGCGCCAGCAAGAGCTACACCGGGGAGCTGTTTTTT. Amino acids: CASKSYTGELFF. Complete variable domain (other parts from reference TRBV5-1 and TRBJ2-2): KAGVTQTPRYLIKTRGQQVTLSCSPISGHRSVSWYQQTPGQGLQFLFEYFSETQRNKGNFPGRFSGRQFSNSRSEMNVSTLELGDSALYLCASKSYTGELFFGEGSRLTVL.

The J gene is TRBJ1-2, the V gene TRBV19; 11 bases are shared with TRBD1. This CDR3 region has 14 residues. V gave up 10 bases and J gave up 5 bases; unmatched junction bases: 9. Germline loops: CDR1 LNHDA, CDR2 SQIVND (reference sequence). The CDR3 DNA follows: TGTGCCACCCGGACAGGGGGCACTCCGTATGGCTACACCTTC. Its translation: CATRTGGTPYGYTF.

V and J are TRBV6-6 and TRBJ1-5; possibly TRBD1 for D (6 bases). The ends were cut back, 2 bases at V and 6 bases at J, with 11 bases in the middle. The germline V gene encodes CDR1 MNHNY and CDR2 SVGAGI (reference sequence). The CDR3 runs to 14 residues. The CDR3 sequence: CASSYPQGSQPQHF. In DNA, the CDR3 is TGTGCCAGCAGTTACCCACAGGGCAGTCAGCCCCAGCATTTT.

This clone was seen more than once but under ten times. The chain employs TRBV6-1 and TRBJ1-5; 7 bases align to TRBD1. The trim removed 3 bases at V and 1 base at J, leaving 3 bases unmatched. This CDR3 comprises 15 residues. The germline CDR1 and CDR2 sequences are MNHNS and SASEGT. CDR3 sequence: CASSETGRSNQPQHF. In DNA, the CDR3 is TGTGCCAGCAGTGAGACAGGGCGAAGCAATCAGCCCCAGCATTTT.

The chain combines TRBV7-9 with TRBJ1-3; tentative D call: TRBD1 (6 bases). The V end was cut by 2 bases, the J end by 8 bases, with 13 bases between. Germline values: CDR1 SEHNR, CDR2 FQNEAQ (reference sequence). The CDR3 is made up of 14 amino acids. This chain's CDR3 is CASSLLGAVDTIYF. The CDR3 nucleotides are TGTGCCAGCAGCTTATTGGGGGCCGTTGACACCATATATTTT.

V usage is TRBV4-2 and J usage is TRBJ2-7, with 13 bases fitting TRBD2. The V and J ends lost 1 base and 2 bases, in that order; junction bases with no gene match: 8. This CDR3 is 18 amino acids long. In germline, CDR1 is LGHNA, CDR2 YNFKEQ. CDR3 DNA sequence: TGTGCCAGCAGCCAAGGACTAGCGGGGGGTTATCCAGCCTACGAGCAGTACTTC. Encoded protein: CASSQGLAGGYPAYEQYF.

This clone has only a few counts. The rearrangement links TRBV27 to TRBJ1-5; the D gene is possibly TRBD1 (6 bases). V lost 5 bases, J lost 3 bases, and 20 bases lay in between. This CDR3 has 17 residues. Germline V gene sequence: CDR1 MNHEY, CDR2 SMNVEV (reference sequence). The CDR3 bases are TGTGCCAGCAGTCGTCTAGGGGGAAAAGGTCTCAATCAGCCCCAGCATTTT. Its protein is CASSRLGGKGLNQPQHF.

V gene TRBV5-1 combines with J gene TRBJ1-4; TRBD1 agrees at 7 bases. Germline loops: CDR1 SGHRS, CDR2 YFSETQ. CDR3 size: 14 residues. V shed 2 bases and J 6 bases; nucleotides not matched to a gene: 4. CDR3: CASSFGRGDEKLFF. CDR3 bases: TGCGCCAGCAGCTTCGGCAGGGGGGATGAAAAACTGTTTTTT.

V and J are TRBV2 and TRBJ1-4; TRBD1 might be the D (5 bases). Trimming took 7 bases from V and 5 from J, leaving 14 bases between them. Germline lookup yields CDR1 SNHLY and CDR2 FYNNEI. This CDR3 is built from 14 residues. This chain's CDR3 is CASTDRGINEKLFF. The DNA of the CDR3 is TGTGCCAGCACCGATCGGGGGATAAATGAAAAACTGTTTTTT.

The chain employs TRBV6-2 or TRBV6-3 and TRBJ1-2; D is possibly TRBD1 (5 bases). Germline V gene data show CDR1 as MNHEY and CDR2 as SVGEGT. Trimming removed 5 bases from V and 5 bases from J, with 18 bases in between. The length of the CDR3 is 15 residues. Here the CDR3 DNA reads TGTGCCAGCAGTGGAGGAGGGGCTGGGGAATATGGCTACACCTTC. Amino acids: CASSGGGAGEYGYTF.

J is TRBJ1-1 and V is TRBV4-1, with D tentatively TRBD1 (5 bases). Trimming removed 2 bases at V and 6 bases at J, with 16 bases between. Germline CDR1 reads MGHRA; CDR2 reads YSYEKL. The CDR3 totals 15 residues. DNA for the CDR3: TGCGCCAGCAGCCAAACAATCAGGGATTTGTCTGAAGCTTTCTTT. This codes for CASSQTIRDLSEAFF.

This chain connects TRBV28 to TRBJ2-1; 11 bases map to TRBD2. This CDR3 region has 16 residues. Germline CDR1 and CDR2: MDHEN and SYDVKM. V lost 6 bases to trimming and J lost 2 bases; unmatched junction nucleotides: 6. CDR3: CASRTTSGGTYNEQFF. The CDR3 DNA follows: TGTGCCAGCAGGACTACTAGCGGGGGTACCTACAATGAGCAGTTCTTC.

This chain uses TRBV18 with TRBJ2-1; 7 bases match TRBD1. Germline CDR1 and CDR2: KGHSH and LQKENI. V trimming: 4 bases; J trimming: 0 bases; junction bases outside the gene matches: 12. CDR3 size: 18 residues. In nucleotides, the CDR3 is TGTGCCAGCTCACGAGTTCTCGGACAGGTGAGCTCCTACAATGAGCAGTTCTTC. Translated: CASSRVLGQVSSYNEQFF. Together with reference TRBV18 and TRBJ2-1, the CDR3 gives the full variable domain: NAGVMQNPRHLVRRRGQEARLRCSPMKGHSHVYWYRQLPEEGLKFMVYLQKENIIDESGMPKERFSAEFPKEGPSILRIQQVVRGDSAAYFCASSRVLGQVSSYNEQFFGPGTRLTVL.

This chain connects TRBV4-1 to TRBJ1-5; D not certain. This CDR3 region has 16 residues. From germline, CDR1 is MGHRA and CDR2 YSYEKL. Trimming took off 1 base at V and 1 base at J, with 11 bases between the two ends. The CDR3 sequence: CASSQVLQTSNQPQHF. DNA for the CDR3: TGCGCCAGCAGCCAAGTATTACAGACGAGCAATCAGCCCCAGCATTTT.

V is TRBV10-3 and J is TRBJ2-7, with TRBD1 identical over 7 bases. This CDR3 has 14 amino acids. V lost 10 bases and J lost 0; bases outside the gene matches: 9. Germline lookup yields CDR1 ENHRY and CDR2 SYGVKD. CDR3 DNA: TGTGCCACCAGACAGGGCCCTAGCTCCTACGAGCAGTACTTC. This sequence encodes CATRQGPSSYEQYF.

This chain uses TRBV6-5 with TRBJ2-7; 10 bases are a match to TRBD2. The J segment lost 2 bases and the V segment lost 2 bases, leaving 6 bases of the junction unmatched. This CDR3 is 16 amino acids long. Germline CDR1 MNHEY, CDR2 SVGAGI. The CDR3 DNA reads as TGTGCCAGCAGTTACCGTAGCGGGAGGTTCCCCTACGAGCAGTACTTC. It codes for CASSYRSGRFPYEQYF.

The chain uses TRBV27 and TRBJ1-2; D is possibly TRBD1 (6 bases). V lost 0 bases to trimming and J lost 5 bases, with 13 bases between them. Germline loops: CDR1 MNHEY, CDR2 SMNVEV (reference sequence). The CDR3 contains 15 residues. The DNA of the CDR3 is TGTGCCAGCAGTTTATCGTTTGGGGGCGCATATGGCTACACCTTC. Its protein is CASSLSFGGAYGYTF.

This sequence joins TRBV5-1 and TRBJ2-1, with 8 bases matching TRBD2. V was pared by 5 bases and J by 9 bases, with 10 bases of the junction left unmatched. This CDR3 has 14 amino acids. Germline CDR1 reads SGHRS; CDR2 reads YFSETQ. The CDR3 nucleotides are TGCGCCAGCAGACAGGGACTAGGTTCCAGTGAGCAGTTCTTC. Translated: CASRQGLGSSEQFF.

This chain connects TRBV2 to TRBJ1-6; unclear D gene. Germline CDR1 and CDR2: SNHLY and FYNNEI. The CDR3 contains 15 residues. Trimming shortened V by 7 bases and J by 0 bases, and 10 bases separated the two germline ends. The CDR3 sequence is CASIVESSYNSPLHF. Written as DNA, the CDR3 is TGTGCCAGCATTGTTGAGAGCTCCTATAATTCACCCCTCCACTTT.

This clone was counted between two and nine times. The chain carries TRBV6-5 and TRBJ1-2; perhaps TRBD1 as D (5 bases). Germline CDR1 and CDR2: MNHEY and SVGAGI. Trimming removed 3 bases at V and 0 bases at J, with 14 bases between. The CDR3 contains 16 residues. In DNA form, the CDR3 reads TGTGCCAGCAGTTATGGAGTACAGGAGACTAACTATGGCTACACCTTC. Protein sequence: CASSYGVQETNYGYTF.